Listed below are T cell receptor beta chains from one sample, sequenced in a study of HIV-infected patients and healthy controls. TCRdb analysed the 5' RACE reads with MiXCR anew, one entry per CDR3 protein. The table lists 15,000 to 20,000 distinct CDR3 sequences, approximately 16% of them singletons. Material: CD8+ T cells from blood. The receptors come from a human donor in good health. The CDR3 runs from the conserved cysteine through the conserved F or W. A D gene is named only where the DNA matches it firmly. A row's size may be missing; if present it is once, few, many or a size class.

abundance | j_gene | d_gene | v_gene | CDR3nt | CDR3aa
. | TRBJ2-5 | TRBD2 | TRBV12-3/TRBV12-4 | TGTGCCAGCAGTTTCTCAGCGGGGGAAGAGACCCAGTACTTC | CASSFSAGEETQYF
many | TRBJ2-5 | TRBD1 | TRBV7-9 | TGTGCCAGCAGCTCCCCGGGACAGCTCAGGACCCAGTACTTC | CASSSPGQLRTQYF
. | TRBJ2-5 | . | TRBV19 | TGTGCCAGTAGTATTAGAGACAGACAAGAGACCCAGTACTTC | CASSIRDRQETQYF
many | TRBJ2-2 | . | TRBV13 | TGTGCCAGCAGCTTAGGGAAGAACACCGGGGAGCTGTTTTTT | CASSLGKNTGELFF
medium-sized | TRBJ2-5 | . | TRBV3-1 | TGTGCCAGCAGCCAAGGTTTGGAGACCCAGTACTTC | CASSQGLETQYF
. | TRBJ2-7 | TRBD2 | TRBV20-1 | TGCAGTGCCGGGACTAGTAACGTCTACGAGCAGTACTTC | CSAGTSNVYEQYF
medium-sized | TRBJ2-3 | TRBD2 | TRBV6-4 | TGTGCCAGCAGTGATGCTAGCGGGGGCACAGATACGCAGTATTTT | CASSDASGGTDTQYF
many | TRBJ2-1 | . | TRBV2 | TGTGCCAGCAGTTTTGGGCTCGAGCCCCCCTACAATGAGCAGTTCTTC | CASSFGLEPPYNEQFF
few | TRBJ1-1 | . | TRBV2 | TGTGCCAGCAGTGACGGACGGCACACTGAAGCTTTCTTT | CASSDGRHTEAFF
. | TRBJ2-1 | . | TRBV28 | TGTGCCAGCAGGCCAGGACTCTCGGTGCAGTTCTTC | CASRPGLSVQFF
few | TRBJ2-3 | TRBD1 | TRBV5-6 | TGTGCCAGCAGCTTCGGGACAGGGGCGACAGATACGCAGTATTTT | CASSFGTGATDTQYF
many | TRBJ2-4 | . | TRBV28 | TGTGCCAGCAGCGGCTACATCGACATTCAGTACTTC | CASSGYIDIQYF
once | TRBJ2-5 | TRBD2 | TRBV5-4 | TGTGCCAGCACCTCCGGAGGGCGGGGGGGACAAGAGACCCAGTACTTC | CASTSGGRGGQETQYF
. | TRBJ1-2 | TRBD1 | TRBV5-4 | TGTGCCAGCAGCTTGGGACAGGGAGGCTACACCTTC | CASSLGQGGYTF
many | TRBJ2-3 | TRBD2 | TRBV3-1 | TGTGCCAGCAGCCAAGTGGGACTAGCGGTGACTAGCACAGATACGCAGTATTTT | CASSQVGLAVTSTDTQYF
. | TRBJ2-3 | TRBD2 | TRBV19 | TGTGCCAGTAGTATTAACGGGAGGCCCGAAAGGTTT | CASSINGRPERF
many | TRBJ1-3 | . | TRBV18 | TGTGCCAGCTCACGGTTTCGGGACAAAGGAAACACCATATATTTT | CASSRFRDKGNTIYF
. | TRBJ2-2 | . | TRBV7-9 | TGTGCCAGCAGCCCCCCCGGGGTTGGGCCCGGGGAGCTGTTTTTT | CASSPPGVGPGELFF
many | TRBJ2-7 | . | TRBV7-9 | TGTGCCAGCAGCTCGCCTGGGGAGCAGTACTTC | CASSSPGEQYF
many | TRBJ1-1 | TRBD1 | TRBV9 | TGTGCCAGCAGCGCCCGGGACAGCACACTTGAAGCTTTCTTT | CASSARDSTLEAFF
many | TRBJ1-5 | . | TRBV12-3/TRBV12-4 | TGTGCCAGCGGAGGAGGGAAGCCCCAGCATTTT | CASGGGKPQHF
medium-sized | TRBJ1-1 | TRBD1 | TRBV29-1 | TGCAGCGTTGAAGATGGGGACAGGGGGAACACTGAAGCTTTCTTT | CSVEDGDRGNTEAFF